Sequencing of this T cell receptor (beta chain) was carried out in a study of CD8 T cells in Susac syndrome. The CDR3 sequence is 16 residues long. V was shortened by 4 bases and J by 0 bases, with 12 bases between the two germline ends. CDR1 and CDR2 from the germline V gene are LGHDT and YNNKEL (reference sequence). It was with random hexamers that roughly 0.5 to 1 ug RNA was reverse transcribed. immunoSEQ multiplex PCR amplified TCR beta CDR3 across 54 Vbeta, 13 Jbeta. Using its own MiXCR run on the immunoSEQ multiplex PCR reads, TCRdb lists one record per CDR3 protein. Of roughly 120,000 distinct CDR3 sequences listed, about 95% were seen once; the top ten hold less than 0.15%.

The chain links TRBV3-1 to TRBJ2-2, with no clear D. This TCR was sampled from a human donor with multiple sclerosis. Sequencing was performed on CD4+ T cells from PBMCs. CDR3 DNA: TGTGCCAGCAGCCCACTTCGGGCGGCGAACACCGGGGAGCTGTTTTTT. Translating gives CASSPLRAANTGELFF.